This TCR beta chain comes out of a study of PD-1 blockade in classical Hodgkin lymphoma. Study overall: Patients received nivolumab 3 mg/kg intravenously every 2 weeks.

The sample holds one count of this clone. Its antigen is still unknown. Study observations and caveats: CD8+ TCR diversity did not rise significantly by C4D1, unlike CD4+.

The CDR3 runs 14 residues. From germline, CDR1 is SGHNT and CDR2 YENEEA. Trimming removed 5 bases from V and 1 base from J, with 9 bases in between. Sequencing used immunoSEQ multiplex PCR; TCRdb keeps in-frame clones, though not all of them. Here the sample spans approximately 18,000 clones, 60% to 85% being singletons. Time point indicated: cycle 4 day 1 (C4D1), after about 6 weeks of nivolumab. Brentuximab vedotin exposure varied among the patients, all of whom had relapsed after autologous stem cell transplantation. The rearrangement joins TRBV11-3 to TRBJ2-1; D is uncertain. This TCR was sampled from a human donor with classical Hodgkin lymphoma. The sequences come from peripheral blood mononuclear cells (PBMCs), collected before the fourth cycle of nivolumab. The CDR3 reads CASSPGWSYNEQFF. The CDR3 DNA reads as TGTGCCAGCAGCCCCGGGTGGTCCTACAATGAGCAGTTCTTC.